This passage covers 18 T cell receptor beta chains from one sample sequenced in a study of blood T cell repertoires in COVID-19. Profiling relied on immunoSEQ multiplex PCR, and the TCRdb table lists in-frame clones only, not all of them. Of hundreds of thousands of clones listed, about 88% are singletons. Input material: peripheral blood. The receptors shown here come from a woman aged 65 to 85 with COVID-19, enrolled during active disease.

V is TRBV21-1 and J is TRBJ1-5; the table's D call TRBD1 went unverified against the DNA. TRBV21-1 is a pseudogene locus. The CDR3 spans 17 residues. Here the CDR3 reads CASIIMGQKPNNQPQHF. CDR3 nucleotide sequence: TGTGCCAGCATCATAATGGGACAAAAACCGAACAATCAGCCCCAGCATTTT.

This clone has only a few counts. CDR3 nucleotides: TGTGCCAGCAGCTACAGGGGGTCAGAGGGGAATGAGCAGTTCTTC. Amino acid sequence: CASSYRGSEGNEQFF. The V call is TRBV7-3, the J call TRBJ2-1; 8 bases fit TRBD1. V was clipped by 4 bases and J by 7 bases; unmatched bases: 9. The CDR3 is made up of 15 amino acids. Germline CDR1 is SGHTA and CDR2 is FQGTGA. Complete variable domain (other parts from reference TRBV7-3 and TRBJ2-1): GAGVSQTPSNKVTEKGKYVELRCDPISGHTALYWYRQSLGQGPEFLIYFQGTGAADDSGLPNDRFFAVRPEGSVSTLKIQRTERGDSAVYLCASSYRGSEGNEQFFGPGTRLTVL.

This chain connects TRBV2 to TRBJ1-2; D is unclear. The CDR3 extends over 10 amino acids. Germline CDR1 is SNHLY and CDR2 is FYNNEI. V was cut by 7 bases and J by 4 bases, with 4 bases left in between. The CDR3 DNA is TGTGCCAGCACGTCCTATGGCTACACCTTC. Amino acids: CASTSYGYTF.

The chain combines TRBV28 with TRBJ2-6; 7 bases line up with TRBD1. The ends lost 2 bases at V and 0 bases at J; junction bases unmatched: 7. The germline gives CDR1 MDHEN, CDR2 SYDVKM. The CDR3 has 18 amino acids. The CDR3 reads CASSLRQGTNSGANVLTF. CDR3 nucleotides: TGTGCCAGCAGTTTACGACAGGGAACCAACTCTGGGGCCAACGTCCTGACTTTC.

This clone was counted many times. This chain links TRBV4-2 with TRBJ1-2, with no clear D. Germline V gives CDR1 LGHNA, CDR2 YNFKEQ. The CDR3 has 19 amino acids. Trimming shortened V by 0 bases and J by 4 bases, and 24 bases separated the two germline ends. The CDR3 spells CASSQEIPKTGLGSYGYTF. Here the CDR3 DNA reads TGTGCCAGCAGCCAAGAAATCCCAAAGACGGGATTAGGAAGCTATGGCTACACCTTC.

The chain recombines TRBV12-3 or TRBV12-4 with TRBJ1-4; maybe TRBD1 (5 bases). Trimming shortened V by 3 bases and J by 11 bases, and 13 bases separated the two germline ends. CDR3 length: 13 amino acids. This CDR3 reads CASSFSGEDKLFF. The DNA for the CDR3 is TGTGCCAGCAGTTTTTCGGGGGAGGATAAACTGTTTTTT.

The rearrangement joins TRBV5-6 to TRBJ2-4; D is perhaps TRBD1 (5 bases). Germline CDR1 SGHDT, CDR2 YYEEEE. V gave up 0 bases and J gave up 3 bases, with 13 bases separating them. The length of the CDR3 is 16 residues. For the CDR3, the DNA is TGTGCCAGCAGCTTGGGACCCAGGGAATTCAAAAACATTCAGTACTTC. It yields the protein CASSLGPREFKNIQYF.

The chain is built from TRBV3-1 (or the pseudogene TRBV3-2) and TRBJ2-4, with D hard to call. There are 12 residues in the CDR3. V lost 1 base and J lost 16, with 14 bases in between. CDR1 is LGHDT, CDR2 YNNKEL, per germline (reference sequence). DNA for the CDR3: TGTGCCAGCAGCCAAGGGGCAGCCCAATTTTACTTC. Its translation: CASSQGAAQFYF.

The J gene is TRBJ1-1, the V gene TRBV6-6, with TRBD1 as a possible D gene (5 bases). The V gene's germline CDR1 is MNHNY and CDR2 SVGAGI (reference sequence). Trimming cost V 2 bases and J 3 bases, with 7 bases left between them. The CDR3 is made up of 13 amino acids. The CDR3 coding sequence is TGTGCCAGCAGTTACGCAGGGTACACTGAAGCTTTCTTT. It is translated as CASSYAGYTEAFF.

The chain is built from TRBV9 and TRBJ1-1; TRBD1 is a possible D gene (6 bases). The germline V gene encodes CDR1 SGDLS and CDR2 YYNGEE. The CDR3 totals 15 residues. Deletions cut 3 bases from V and 2 bases from J, with 14 bases between. DNA for the CDR3: TGTGCCAGCAGCGCAAACAGGGAGGGAAACACTGAAGCTTTCTTT. The encoded protein is CASSANREGNTEAFF.

The genes are TRBV27 and TRBJ2-7; 8 bases agree with TRBD1. The CDR3 length is 14 residues. Germline V gene data show CDR1 as MNHEY and CDR2 as SMNVEV (reference sequence). V lost 0 bases to trimming and J lost 8 bases; unmatched junction nucleotides: 6. This CDR3 reads CASSLSGAGGKQYF. CDR3 in DNA: TGTGCCAGCAGTTTATCGGGAGCAGGGGGCAAGCAGTACTTC.

V usage is TRBV2 and J usage is TRBJ1-2; unclear D gene. CDR1 is SNHLY and CDR2 is FYNNEI in the germline V gene. This CDR3 comprises 14 residues. V shed 2 bases and J shed 2 bases, with 9 bases lying between them. The CDR3 loop reads CASSELTVNYGYTF. CDR3 DNA: TGTGCCAGCAGTGAATTAACGGTCAACTATGGCTACACCTTC.

The CDR3, as DNA: TGTGCCAGCAGCCGAGCGGGGACAGGGTACTACGAGCAGTACTTC. Translated, it gives CASSRAGTGYYEQYF. The chain has TRBV27 and TRBJ2-7, with 9 bases lining up with TRBD1. The CDR3 runs to 15 residues. Unmatched junction bases numbered 9, after V lost 6 bases and J lost 3 bases. Germline assignment: CDR1 MNHEY and CDR2 SMNVEV (reference sequence).

The chain combines TRBV14 with TRBJ1-4; D might be TRBD1 (5 bases). CDR1 SGHDN and CDR2 FVKESK come from the germline V gene. This CDR3 contains 15 residues. V shed 1 base and J shed 8 bases, with 14 bases lying between them. The CDR3 region is CASSQGSGVWEKLFF. The DNA of the CDR3 is TGTGCCAGCAGCCAAGGTTCGGGGGTTTGGGAAAAACTGTTTTTT.

The gene calls are TRBV19 and TRBJ1-5; weak D call: TRBD1 (5 bases). The germline V gene encodes CDR1 LNHDA and CDR2 SQIVND (reference sequence). CDR3 size: 13 residues. Trimming removed 7 bases at V and 6 bases at J, with 13 bases between. The CDR3 nucleotides read TGTGCCAGTAAAACCGGGGGAGGTCAGCCCCAGCATTTT. Its translation is CASKTGGGQPQHF.

This clone has a handful of counts. The chain employs TRBV2 and TRBJ1-1; D is ambiguous. Deletions cut 6 bases from V and 5 bases from J, with 10 bases between. The CDR3 sequence is 12 residues long. Germline CDR1 is SNHLY and CDR2 is FYNNEI. CDR3: CASREGWTEAFF. DNA for the CDR3: TGTGCCAGCAGGGAGGGATGGACTGAAGCTTTCTTT.

The table lists this clone with a count of one. The genes are TRBV5-1 and TRBJ2-3, with D unresolved. This CDR3 region has 16 residues. V lost 2 bases to trimming and J lost 6 bases, with 19 bases between them. CDR1 and CDR2 (germline): SGHRS, YFSETQ. CDR3 nucleotides: TGCGCCAGCAGCTTCACAGTCCAGCCTGTTAGGGATACGCAGTATTTT. It is translated as CASSFTVQPVRDTQYF. The entire variable domain, with the rest obtained from reference TRBV5-1 and TRBJ2-3, is as follows: KAGVTQTPRYLIKTRGQQVTLSCSPISGHRSVSWYQQTPGQGLQFLFEYFSETQRNKGNFPGRFSGRQFSNSRSEMNVSTLELGDSALYLCASSFTVQPVRDTQYFGPGTRLTVL.

V and J are TRBV5-1 and TRBJ1-1; 8 nucleotides agree with TRBD1. Germline V gene data show CDR1 as SGHRS and CDR2 as YFSETQ. This CDR3 region has 15 residues. The J segment lost 11 bases and the V segment lost 4 bases, leaving 16 bases of the junction unmatched. The CDR3 loop is CASSPSAGQVNPAFF. Here the CDR3 DNA reads TGCGCCAGCAGCCCCTCGGCGGGACAGGTTAATCCGGCTTTCTTT.